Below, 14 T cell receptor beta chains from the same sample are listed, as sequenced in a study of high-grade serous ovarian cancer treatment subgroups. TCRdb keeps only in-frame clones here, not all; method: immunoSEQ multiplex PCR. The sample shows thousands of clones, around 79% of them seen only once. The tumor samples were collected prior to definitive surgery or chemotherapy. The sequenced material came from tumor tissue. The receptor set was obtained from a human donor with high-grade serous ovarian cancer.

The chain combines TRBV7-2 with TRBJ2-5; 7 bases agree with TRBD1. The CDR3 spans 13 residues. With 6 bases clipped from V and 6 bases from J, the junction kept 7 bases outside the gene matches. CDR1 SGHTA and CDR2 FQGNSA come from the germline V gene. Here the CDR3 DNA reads TGTGCCAGCAGGGGGACAGAGCTCCAGACCCAGTACTTC. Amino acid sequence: CASRGTELQTQYF.

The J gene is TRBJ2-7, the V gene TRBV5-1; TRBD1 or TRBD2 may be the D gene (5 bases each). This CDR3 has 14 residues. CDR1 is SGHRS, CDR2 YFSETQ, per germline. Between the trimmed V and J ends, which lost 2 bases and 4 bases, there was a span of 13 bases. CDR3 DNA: TGCGCCAGCAGCTTTGGCGTAGAGGGGTACGAGCAGTACTTC. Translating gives CASSFGVEGYEQYF. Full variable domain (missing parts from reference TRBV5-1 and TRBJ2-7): KAGVTQTPRYLIKTRGQQVTLSCSPISGHRSVSWYQQTPGQGLQFLFEYFSETQRNKGNFPGRFSGRQFSNSRSEMNVSTLELGDSALYLCASSFGVEGYEQYFGPGTRLTVT.

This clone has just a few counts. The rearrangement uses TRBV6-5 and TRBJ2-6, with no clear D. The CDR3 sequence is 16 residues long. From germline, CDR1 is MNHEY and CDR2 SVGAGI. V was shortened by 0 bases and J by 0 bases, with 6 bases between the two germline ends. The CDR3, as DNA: TGTGCCAGCAGTTACTCCTCAAGCTCTGGGGCCAACGTCCTGACTTTC. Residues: CASSYSSSSGANVLTF.

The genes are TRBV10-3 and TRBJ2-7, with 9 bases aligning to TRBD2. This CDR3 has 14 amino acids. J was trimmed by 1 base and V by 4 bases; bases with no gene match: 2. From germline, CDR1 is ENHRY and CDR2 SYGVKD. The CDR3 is CAISASGESYEQYF. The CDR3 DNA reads TGTGCCATCAGTGCTAGCGGGGAATCCTACGAGCAGTACTTC.

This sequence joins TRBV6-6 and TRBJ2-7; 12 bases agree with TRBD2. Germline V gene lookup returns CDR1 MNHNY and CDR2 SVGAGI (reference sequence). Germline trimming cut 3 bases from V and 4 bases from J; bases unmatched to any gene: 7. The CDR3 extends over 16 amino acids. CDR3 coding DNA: TGTGCCAGCAGTTATCTAGCAGGACTAGCGGGATACGAGCAGTACTTC. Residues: CASSYLAGLAGYEQYF.

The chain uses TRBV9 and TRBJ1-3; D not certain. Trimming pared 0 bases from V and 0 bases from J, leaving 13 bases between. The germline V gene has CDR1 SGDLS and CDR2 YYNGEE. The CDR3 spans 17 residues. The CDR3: CASSVASGGDSGNTIYF. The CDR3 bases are TGTGCCAGCAGCGTAGCATCGGGAGGAGACTCTGGAAACACCATATATTTT.

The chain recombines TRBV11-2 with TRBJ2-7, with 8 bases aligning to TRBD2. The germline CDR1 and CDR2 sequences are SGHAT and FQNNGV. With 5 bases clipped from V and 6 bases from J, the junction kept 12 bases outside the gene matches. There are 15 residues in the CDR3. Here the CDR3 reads CASSRTGTSLSEQYF. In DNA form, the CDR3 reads TGTGCCAGCAGCCGAACCGGGACTAGTCTTAGCGAGCAGTACTTC.

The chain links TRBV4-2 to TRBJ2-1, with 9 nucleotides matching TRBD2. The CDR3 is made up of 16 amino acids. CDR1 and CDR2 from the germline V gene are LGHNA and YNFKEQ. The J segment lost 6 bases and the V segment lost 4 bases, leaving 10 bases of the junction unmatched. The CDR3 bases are TGTGCCAGCAGCCTACGAGCGCGGGAGGGGTCCAATGAGCAGTTCTTC. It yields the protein CASSLRAREGSNEQFF.

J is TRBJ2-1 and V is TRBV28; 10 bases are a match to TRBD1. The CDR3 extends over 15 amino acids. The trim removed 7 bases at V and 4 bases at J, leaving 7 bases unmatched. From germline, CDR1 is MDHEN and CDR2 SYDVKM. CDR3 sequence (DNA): TGTGCCAGCAACTCCGGGACAGGGGAATACAATGAGCAGTTCTTC. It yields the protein CASNSGTGEYNEQFF.

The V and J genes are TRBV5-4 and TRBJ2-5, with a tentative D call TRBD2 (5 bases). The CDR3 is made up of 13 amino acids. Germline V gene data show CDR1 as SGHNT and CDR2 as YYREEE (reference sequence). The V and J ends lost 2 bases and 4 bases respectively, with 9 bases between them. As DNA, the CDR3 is TGTGCCAGCAGCTTAACTGGGAGAGAGACCCAGTACTTC. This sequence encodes CASSLTGRETQYF.

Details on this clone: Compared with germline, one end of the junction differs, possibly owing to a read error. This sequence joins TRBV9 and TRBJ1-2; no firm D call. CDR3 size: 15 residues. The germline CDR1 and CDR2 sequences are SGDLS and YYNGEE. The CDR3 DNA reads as TGTGCCAGTAGCGGGGATTTGGGAGCTAACTATGGCTACACCTTC. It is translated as CASSGDLGANYGYTF.

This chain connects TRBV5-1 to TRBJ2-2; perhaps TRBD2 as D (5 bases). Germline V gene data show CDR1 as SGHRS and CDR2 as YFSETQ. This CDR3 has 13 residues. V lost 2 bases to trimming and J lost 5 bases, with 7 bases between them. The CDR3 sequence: CASSFSGTGELFF. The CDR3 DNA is TGCGCCAGCAGCTTTTCGGGGACCGGGGAGCTGTTTTTT.

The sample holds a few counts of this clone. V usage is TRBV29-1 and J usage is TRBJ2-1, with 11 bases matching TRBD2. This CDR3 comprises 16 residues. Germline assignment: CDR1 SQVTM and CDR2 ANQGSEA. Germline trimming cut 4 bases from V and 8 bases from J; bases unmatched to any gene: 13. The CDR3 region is CSVVLRLAGGLDEQFF. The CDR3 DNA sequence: TGCAGCGTTGTTCTGCGCCTAGCGGGAGGACTGGATGAGCAGTTCTTC.

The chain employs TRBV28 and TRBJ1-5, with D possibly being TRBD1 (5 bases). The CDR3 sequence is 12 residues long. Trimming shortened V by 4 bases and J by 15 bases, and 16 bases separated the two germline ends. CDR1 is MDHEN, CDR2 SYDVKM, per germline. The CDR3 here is CASSWGDAHPHF. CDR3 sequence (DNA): TGTGCCAGCAGTTGGGGGGACGCGCACCCGCATTTT.